A single sample gave rise to the 24 T cell receptor beta chains below, sequenced in a study of T cell responses to AZD1222 COVID-19 vaccine. Method: immunoSEQ multiplex PCR; TCRdb's copy keeps in-frame clones and lacks some. The sample yields 140,000 to 150,000 clones, 85% to 95% seen once. Source: peripheral blood, taken on day 0 of AZD1222 vaccination. The origin of the receptors is an adult in good health.

The genes are TRBV7-2 and TRBJ1-3; D may be TRBD1 (5 bases). CDR1 is SGHTA, CDR2 FQGNSA, per germline. The germline V and J ends were trimmed by 5 bases and 7 bases, with 9 bases remaining between them. This CDR3 contains 12 residues. CDR3 in DNA: TGTGCCAGCAGCCCGAGGGGTAACACCATATATTTT. The encoded protein is CASSPRGNTIYF.

The V and J genes are TRBV2 and TRBJ2-5; D is perhaps TRBD2 (5 bases). CDR1 SNHLY and CDR2 FYNNEI come from the germline V gene. The V gene lost 3 bases and the J gene lost 5 bases, with 13 bases spanning the gap. The CDR3 totals 14 residues. The CDR3 region is CASSDDYLMETQYF. The DNA for the CDR3 is TGTGCCAGCAGTGATGACTACCTAATGGAGACCCAGTACTTC.

The V gene is TRBV3-1 (or the pseudogene TRBV3-2), the J gene TRBJ1-6, with TRBD1 matching over 8 bases. V shed 1 base, J shed 10 bases, and the junction held 6 bases outside the gene matches. From germline, CDR1 is LGHDT and CDR2 YNNKEL (reference sequence). The CDR3 is 15 amino acids. CDR3 coding DNA: TGTGCCAGCAGCCAAGGGGACAGGTCAGGATCACCCCTCCACTTT. Translated: CASSQGDRSGSPLHF.

The J gene is TRBJ1-6, the V gene TRBV18; tentatively, D is TRBD1 (5 bases). V lost 6 bases and J lost 6, with 9 bases in between. Germline-derived CDR1 and CDR2 are KGHSH and LQKENI. The CDR3 is 13 amino acids. CDR3 residues: CASSGQSNSPLHF. Written as DNA, the CDR3 is TGTGCCAGCTCGGGGCAAAGTAATTCACCCCTCCACTTT.

This clone was seen only once. This chain uses TRBV27 with TRBJ1-5, with a possible D match to TRBD1 (5 bases). V lost 6 bases and J 5 bases, leaving 17 bases between the germline ends. Looked up from germline, CDR1 is MNHEY and CDR2 is SMNVEV (reference sequence). There are 15 residues in the CDR3. CDR3 residues: CASSPGSFLYQPQHF. CDR3 coding DNA: TGTGCCAGCAGCCCAGGGTCCTTCCTCTATCAGCCCCAGCATTTT.

This clone occurred once. This sequence joins TRBV7-3 and TRBJ2-3, with D possibly being TRBD2 (6 bases). The CDR3 is made up of 20 amino acids. Germline V gives CDR1 SGHTA, CDR2 FQGTGA. Trimming removed 2 bases at V and 5 bases at J, with 29 bases between. CDR3 amino acids: CASSLGGVSYLGGEQDTQYF. CDR3 nucleotides: TGTGCCAGCAGCTTAGGTGGGGTTTCGTATTTGGGGGGTGAGCAAGATACGCAGTATTTT.

J is TRBJ1-2 and V is TRBV24-1; 8 positions match TRBD1. Trimming removed 4 bases from V and 5 bases from J; junction bases left unmatched: 8. CDR1 is KGHDR and CDR2 is SFDVKD in the germline V gene. The CDR3 runs 15 residues. The CDR3 loop reads CATSDPGTGSYGYTF. The CDR3 coding sequence is TGTGCCACCAGTGACCCCGGGACAGGTTCTTATGGCTACACCTTC.

In nucleotides, the CDR3 is TGTGCCAGCAGTCCACAGCCGGGGGACACCATATATTTT. It specifies CASSPQPGDTIYF. The chain employs TRBV6-4 and TRBJ1-3, with D perhaps matching TRBD1 (5 bases). This CDR3 has 13 amino acids. The V end lost 5 bases, the J end lost 8 bases, and 13 bases lay between the germline ends. Germline V lookup: CDR1 MRHNA, CDR2 SNTAGT.

The chain combines TRBV10-3 with TRBJ2-3, with 10 bases fitting TRBD2. V lost 4 bases and J lost 0; bases outside the gene matches: 10. The germline V gene has CDR1 ENHRY and CDR2 SYGVKD. This CDR3 contains 18 residues. The CDR3 sequence: CAISGSPSGGLSTDTQYF. The CDR3 DNA reads as TGTGCCATCAGTGGTTCGCCTAGCGGGGGATTGAGCACAGATACGCAGTATTTT.

V usage is TRBV10-3 and J usage is TRBJ1-1, with TRBD1 as a possible D gene (6 bases). The CDR3 spans 17 residues. Germline values: CDR1 ENHRY, CDR2 SYGVKD. Deletions cut 3 bases from V and 0 bases from J, with 17 bases between. DNA for the CDR3: TGTGCCATCAGTGAAGGTGGCAGGGGCATTATGAACACTGAAGCTTTCTTT. Amino acids: CAISEGGRGIMNTEAFF.

The chain has TRBV27 and TRBJ1-6; D is unclear. The CDR3 sequence is 14 residues long. CDR1 and CDR2 from the germline V gene are MNHEY and SMNVEV (reference sequence). Trimming took 3 bases from V and 7 from J, leaving 10 bases between them. Written as DNA, the CDR3 is TGTGCCAGCAGTTTTGGGATAATGAATTCACCCCTCCACTTT. It codes for CASSFGIMNSPLHF.

The chain couples TRBV13 to TRBJ2-7; 7 bases align to TRBD1. Trimming removed 2 bases from V and 2 bases from J; junction bases left unmatched: 3. The CDR3 is 14 amino acids. Germline CDR1 PRHDT, CDR2 FYEKMQ (reference sequence). The CDR3 DNA is TGTGCCAGCAGCTTAAATAGGGGGCCCTACGAGCAGTACTTC. It is translated as CASSLNRGPYEQYF.

The chain recombines TRBV7-2 with TRBJ2-1, with 7 bases lining up with TRBD1. The CDR3 has 14 amino acids. Germline V gene lookup returns CDR1 SGHTA and CDR2 FQGNSA. V trimming: 5 bases; J trimming: 2 bases; junction bases outside the gene matches: 3. The CDR3 here is CASSLQGAYNEQFF. In DNA, the CDR3 is TGTGCCAGCAGCCTCCAGGGGGCCTACAATGAGCAGTTCTTC.

CDR3 bases: TGTGCCAGCAGTCAAGTTTACGAGCAGTACTTC. Amino acids: CASSQVYEQYF. The chain recombines TRBV2 with TRBJ2-7; D uncertain. Germline CDR1 SNHLY, CDR2 FYNNEI. Deletions cut 5 bases from V and 4 bases from J, with 6 bases between. The CDR3 spans 11 residues. Supplemented by reference TRBV2 and TRBJ2-7, the full variable domain reads EPEVTQTPSHQVTQMGQEVILRCVPISNHLYFYWYRQILGQKVEFLVSFYNNEISEKSEIFDDQFSVERPDGSNFTLKIRSTKLEDSAMYFCASSQVYEQYFGPGTRLTVT.

This clone was counted a single time. This rearrangement joins TRBV13 to TRBJ1-6; D is unresolved. The CDR3 has 12 amino acids. Germline loops: CDR1 PRHDT, CDR2 FYEKMQ (reference sequence). The ends were cut back, 8 bases at V and 6 bases at J, with 8 bases in the middle. For the CDR3, the DNA is TGTGCCAGCCAGGACTCTAATTCACCCCTCCACTTT. Translation: CASQDSNSPLHF.

This clone was observed once. The chain uses TRBV19 and TRBJ2-1; D remains ambiguous. Trimming left V 5 bases short and J 5 bases short, with 16 bases between. Germline-derived CDR1 and CDR2 are LNHDA and SQIVND (reference sequence). CDR3 length: 15 residues. CDR3 sequence reads: CASSWSVSGNNEQFF. As DNA, the CDR3 is TGTGCCAGTAGTTGGTCTGTTAGTGGCAACAATGAGCAGTTCTTC.

This clone appeared a single time. This rearrangement joins TRBV3-1 (or the pseudogene TRBV3-2) to TRBJ2-3; 11 positions agree with TRBD2. Trimming cost V 4 bases and J 0 bases; bases outside gene matches: 12. The germline gives CDR1 LGHDT, CDR2 YNNKEL (reference sequence). This CDR3 is built from 19 residues. The CDR3 protein is CASSPQVETSGGSTDTQYF. Here the CDR3 DNA reads TGTGCCAGCAGCCCGCAAGTCGAAACTAGCGGGGGCAGCACAGATACGCAGTATTTT.

The CDR3 loop is CASSLGSGAFF. CDR3 sequence (DNA): TGTGCCAGCAGTCTGGGGTCCGGAGCTTTCTTT. The rearrangement uses TRBV4-2 and TRBJ1-1, with no clear D. Trimming took 6 bases from V and 10 from J, leaving 12 bases between them. The CDR3 extends over 11 amino acids. Germline V gene data show CDR1 as LGHNA and CDR2 as YNFKEQ.

The rearrangement joins TRBV7-3 to TRBJ2-1, with D possibly being TRBD1 or TRBD2 (5 bases each). V lost 2 bases and J 5 bases, leaving 10 bases between the germline ends. The germline V gene has CDR1 SGHTA and CDR2 FQGTGA. CDR3 length: 14 residues. The CDR3 nucleotides are TGTGCCAGCAGCTTACTCGGGACCGACAATGAGCAGTTCTTC. The encoded protein is CASSLLGTDNEQFF. Full variable domain (outside the CDR3, taken from reference TRBV7-3 and TRBJ2-1): GAGVSQTPSNKVTEKGKYVELRCDPISGHTALYWYRQSLGQGPEFLIYFQGTGAADDSGLPNDRFFAVRPEGSVSTLKIQRTERGDSAVYLCASSLLGTDNEQFFGPGTRLTVL.

This chain uses TRBV5-1 with TRBJ2-3; 7 bases are a match to TRBD2. Germline lookup yields CDR1 SGHRS and CDR2 YFSETQ. The V gene end was trimmed by 2 bases and the J gene end by 0 bases; junction bases not matched to a gene: 9. CDR3 length: 17 residues. The CDR3 region has the DNA TGCGCCAGCAGCTTAACCCTGACTAGCACGAGCACAGATACGCAGTATTTT. As protein: CASSLTLTSTSTDTQYF. The full variable domain, in which reference TRBV5-1 and TRBJ2-3 provide the parts outside the CDR3, is KAGVTQTPRYLIKTRGQQVTLSCSPISGHRSVSWYQQTPGQGLQFLFEYFSETQRNKGNFPGRFSGRQFSNSRSEMNVSTLELGDSALYLCASSLTLTSTSTDTQYFGPGTRLTVL.

This chain uses TRBV3-1 (or the pseudogene TRBV3-2) with TRBJ2-1, with D perhaps TRBD2 (7 bases). Germline V gene lookup returns CDR1 LGHDT and CDR2 YNNKEL (reference sequence). With 0 bases removed from V and 5 bases from J, the gap between germline ends came to 17 bases. The CDR3 totals 17 residues. The DNA for the CDR3 is TGTGCCAGCAGCCAAGAGGTCGGGGGGACATGGGACAATGAGCAGTTCTTC. Translation: CASSQEVGGTWDNEQFF.

J is TRBJ2-7 and V is TRBV19, with 8 bases matching TRBD1. Germline V gene data show CDR1 as LNHDA and CDR2 as SQIVND (reference sequence). The CDR3 contains 16 residues. Germline trimming cut 5 bases from V and 4 bases from J; bases unmatched to any gene: 13. The CDR3 DNA reads as TGTGCCAGTAGTCCCCCAGGGGGCGCAGGAATGTACGAGCAGTACTTC. Encoded protein: CASSPPGGAGMYEQYF.

The chain is built from TRBV5-1 and TRBJ1-2, with 7 bases lining up with TRBD1. CDR3 size: 14 residues. The germline CDR1 and CDR2 sequences are SGHRS and YFSETQ. The junction had 6 bases not matched to a gene; V was cut back by 7 bases and J by 0 bases. DNA of the CDR3: TGCGCCAGCGCCGGGACAGCAGCTAACTATGGCTACACCTTC. This sequence encodes CASAGTAANYGYTF.

CDR3: CASRLTGGNSPLHF. CDR3 DNA: TGTGCCAGCAGGTTAACGGGGGGGAATTCACCCCTCCACTTT. This chain joins TRBV27 and TRBJ1-6; TRBD1 might be the D (5 bases). From germline, CDR1 is MNHEY and CDR2 SMNVEV (reference sequence). CDR3 length: 14 amino acids. The V and J ends lost 6 bases and 7 bases respectively, with 13 bases between them.